The 16 T cell receptor beta chains given below trace back to one sample, sequenced in a study of cytomegalovirus exposure and HLA in healthy donors. Researchers ran the PCR with 60 Vbeta and 13 Jbeta primers. Libraries were prepared by immunoSEQ multiplex PCR; TCRdb keeps only in-frame clonotypes and omits some of them. In total, the table holds around 140,000 clones. Material for sequencing was PBMCs. Every receptor here comes from a woman aged 40 to 50 in good health and CMV-seronegative.

This sequence joins TRBV14 and TRBJ1-1; 7 bases are shared with TRBD1. Germline values: CDR1 SGHDN, CDR2 FVKESK. CDR3 length: 16 residues. V was clipped by 1 base and J by 0 bases; unmatched bases: 5. The CDR3 reads CASSQGTGFMNTEAFF. CDR3 coding DNA: TGTGCCAGCAGCCAAGGGACAGGTTTTATGAACACTGAAGCTTTCTTT.

The chain is built from TRBV19 and TRBJ1-1; TRBD1 matches at 7 bases. Germline trimming cut 6 bases from V and 4 bases from J; bases unmatched to any gene: 2. Germline CDR1 reads LNHDA; CDR2 reads SQIVND (reference sequence). The CDR3 has 12 amino acids. CDR3 DNA: TGTGCCAGTAGCCACAGGGGCACTGAAGCTTTCTTT. Translating gives CASSHRGTEAFF.

The CDR3 nucleotides read TGTGCCAGCAGCTTTTCAGGGCCAAACACCATATATTTT. Protein product: CASSFSGPNTIYF. This chain uses TRBV11-2 with TRBJ1-3; perhaps TRBD1 as D (5 bases). Germline V gives CDR1 SGHAT, CDR2 FQNNGV. V shed 3 bases and J shed 6 bases, with 9 bases lying between them. The length of the CDR3 is 13 residues. Based on the CDR3 plus reference TRBV11-2 and TRBJ1-3, the full variable domain is EAGVAQSPRYKIIEKRQSVAFWCNPISGHATLYWYQQILGQGPKLLIQFQNNGVVDDSQLPKDRFSAERLKGVDSTLKIQPAKLEDSAVYLCASSFSGPNTIYFGEGSWLTVV.

The chain combines TRBV5-1 with TRBJ1-6, with 7 positions matching TRBD1. The germline V gene has CDR1 SGHRS and CDR2 YFSETQ. The CDR3 covers 14 residues. V lost 4 bases and J lost 10; bases outside the gene matches: 8. CDR3 amino acids: CASSPTTGISPLHF. The CDR3 DNA reads as TGCGCCAGCAGCCCCACGACAGGGATCTCACCCCTCCACTTT.

The rearrangement links TRBV18 to TRBJ1-4, with a possible D match to TRBD1 (6 bases). The CDR3 loop spans 18 amino acids. Germline CDR1 and CDR2: KGHSH and LQKENI. Trimming shortened V by 3 bases and J by 4 bases, and 21 bases separated the two germline ends. CDR3 protein: CASSPTSNLRQVNEKLFF. The CDR3 DNA follows: TGTGCCAGCTCACCTACTTCAAACTTGCGACAGGTTAATGAAAAACTGTTTTTT.

The chain carries TRBV19 and TRBJ1-1, with D possibly matching TRBD1 (5 bases). The CDR3 is 18 residues long. Germline CDR1 and CDR2: LNHDA and SQIVND (reference sequence). Trimming pared 8 bases from V and 2 bases from J, leaving 27 bases between. The CDR3: CASSPPGVGRTSNTEAFF. In nucleotides, the CDR3 is TGTGCCAGTTCCCCCCCGGGGGTCGGCAGGACTTCTAACACTGAAGCTTTCTTT. Together with reference TRBV19 and TRBJ1-1, the CDR3 gives the full variable domain: DGGITQSPKYLFRKEGQNVTLSCEQNLNHDAMYWYRQDPGQGLRLIYYSQIVNDFQKGDIAEGYSVSREKKESFPLTVTSAQKNPTAFYLCASSPPGVGRTSNTEAFFGQGTRLTVV.

The V and J genes are TRBV7-9 and TRBJ1-1; tentative D call: TRBD1 (6 bases). The V and J ends lost 2 bases and 0 bases respectively, with 13 bases between them. Looked up from germline, CDR1 is SEHNR and CDR2 is FQNEAQ (reference sequence). CDR3 length: 16 amino acids. The DNA for the CDR3 is TGTGCCAGCAGCTTATTGCCAGGGGTAATGAACACTGAAGCTTTCTTT. Amino acids: CASSLLPGVMNTEAFF.

The rearrangement links TRBV29-1 to TRBJ1-1; D not certain. V lost 8 bases and J lost 4, with 11 bases in between. CDR3 length: 11 amino acids. Per germline, CDR1 SQVTM and CDR2 ANQGSEA. The CDR3 DNA follows: TGCAGCCCTGGGGAGAGCACTGAAGCTTTCTTT. It encodes CSPGESTEAFF.

The V call is TRBV11-2, the J call TRBJ1-2; TRBD1 matches 9 bases. From germline, CDR1 is SGHAT and CDR2 FQNNGV. CDR3 length equals 15 residues. Losses at the gene ends were 5 bases for V and 5 bases for J; bases not matched to a gene: 9. CDR3 in amino acids: CASSRDRVEQYGYTF. CDR3 nucleotide sequence: TGTGCCAGCAGCCGGGACAGGGTGGAGCAGTATGGCTACACCTTC.

This chain joins TRBV2 and TRBJ2-4; a weak D match, TRBD1 (5 bases). The CDR3 covers 15 residues. The germline V gene has CDR1 SNHLY and CDR2 FYNNEI. Trimming cost V 6 bases and J 0 bases, with 12 bases left between them. DNA of the CDR3: TGTGCCAGCAGGGCGGACACCTTAGCCAAAAACATTCAGTACTTC. Translation gives CASRADTLAKNIQYF.

CDR3 sequence (DNA): TGTGCCAGCAGCCATGCAGGGGCTGGCTACACCTTC. Translated, it gives CASSHAGAGYTF. The rearrangement joins TRBV4-2 to TRBJ1-2; tentatively, D is TRBD1 (6 bases). CDR1 and CDR2 (germline): LGHNA, YNFKEQ. The CDR3 totals 12 residues. Trimming took 3 bases from V and 7 from J, leaving 9 bases between them.

CDR3 nucleotide sequence: TGCGCCAGCAGCCCGCCAGGGACAGGGGGGAACACTGAAGCTTTCTTT. Protein product: CASSPPGTGGNTEAFF. The chain is built from TRBV5-1 and TRBJ1-1; TRBD1 agrees at 11 bases. Unmatched junction bases numbered 6, after V lost 4 bases and J lost 1 base. Looked up from germline, CDR1 is SGHRS and CDR2 is YFSETQ. The CDR3 is 16 residues long.

The V call is TRBV10-3, the J call TRBJ1-2; D may be TRBD1 (6 bases). This CDR3 comprises 13 residues. Germline V gives CDR1 ENHRY, CDR2 SYGVKD. V was clipped by 5 bases and J by 7 bases, with 14 bases between them. This CDR3 is CAISQGNRVGYTF. CDR3 DNA: TGTGCCATCAGTCAGGGAAACAGGGTTGGCTACACCTTC.

J is TRBJ1-2 and V is TRBV5-1; possible D gene TRBD1, 6 bases. Germline CDR1 reads SGHRS; CDR2 reads YFSETQ. This CDR3 region has 13 residues. Trimming removed 0 bases at V and 7 bases at J, with 10 bases between. The DNA of the CDR3 is TGCGCCAGCAGCTTGGAACGAGGGGGTGGCTACACCTTC. As protein: CASSLERGGGYTF.

The chain has TRBV4-1 and TRBJ1-2; 8 bases are a match to TRBD1. V lost 1 base, J lost 2 bases, and 9 bases stayed unmatched. Looked up from germline, CDR1 is MGHRA and CDR2 is YSYEKL. This CDR3 is 17 amino acids long. The chain's CDR3 is CASSQATRQGKNYGYTF. In DNA, the CDR3 is TGCGCCAGCAGCCAAGCCACCCGACAGGGGAAAAACTATGGCTACACCTTC.

This chain uses TRBV5-1 with TRBJ2-5; 15 positions match TRBD2. The CDR3 is 17 amino acids. Germline loops: CDR1 SGHRS, CDR2 YFSETQ. V dropped 3 bases and J dropped 2; count of bases not matched to a gene: 5. The DNA of the CDR3 is TGCGCCAGCAGCTCAGGGACTAGCGGGGGGACTCAAGAGACCCAGTACTTC. It yields the protein CASSSGTSGGTQETQYF.